This T cell receptor beta chain was recorded in a study of CXCR3-negative and CXCR3-positive naive CD8 T cells. Background on the study: The TRB read total, about 135 million, broke down to about 1.5 +/- 0.3 million reads per library. Study observations and caveats: Within a donor, both naive subsets shared TRBV-TRBJ usage, unlike memory cells. Comparably high diversity marked both naive subsets, whereas memory CD8+ cells had much lower diversity. Naive subsets had comparable surface CD5, so TRB CDR3 properties gauged TCR strength.

The CDR3 sequence is 13 residues long. Germline-derived CDR1 and CDR2 are SGHTA and FQGNSA. As concerns this clonotype: Its matching antigen is unknown.

UMI-labeled TRB cDNA libraries were prepared by 5' RACE. TCRdb derives one entry per CDR3 protein from the 5' RACE reads, leaving out DNA. Its table lists roughly 50,000 distinct CDR3 sequences. The source is a human donor in good health. Some clones in this sample may be carry-over from other donors' samples. The sample taken for sequencing was memory CD8+ T cells from blood. V and J are TRBV7-2 and TRBJ2-7; TCRdb's assignment of TRBD1 cannot be checked, as there is no DNA. The CDR3 sequence: CASSFGQGGEQYF.